This T cell receptor beta chain stems from a study of CD8+ T cells in alopecia areata. Treatment reported: oral pan-JAK inhibitor, 5-10 mg twice daily. The germline V and J ends were trimmed by 5 bases and 4 bases, with 14 bases remaining between them. Looked up from germline, CDR1 is SQVTM and CDR2 is ANQGSEA. The CDR3 consists of 14 residues. Extraction of RNA preceded its reverse transcription into cDNA, which served as the sequencing template. Assay: immunoSEQ multiplex PCR; the TCRdb copy retains only in-frame clones and omits some. This table holds some 180,000 clones, 40% to 65% found once. The sequencing used CD8+ T cells sorted from blood, collected at week 24, from a patient treated with tofacitinib. The chain links TRBV29-1 to TRBJ2-2, with a possible D match to TRBD2 (5 bases). The sequence was collected from a human donor with alopecia areata. The CDR3 nucleotides are TGCAGCGTTTACTCCGATGGGAGCACCGGGGAGCTGTTTTTT. Protein sequence: CSVYSDGSTGELFF.